This T cell receptor (beta chain) was recovered during a study of cytomegalovirus exposure and HLA in healthy donors. It was with 60 Vbeta and 13 Jbeta primers that the PCR ran. Original handling: A later analysis tallied tens of millions of unique TCR beta chains, some 12 million of them shared. Sequencing used immunoSEQ multiplex PCR; TCRdb keeps in-frame clones, though not all of them. D and trimming were read from the DNA, whereas the V and J calls and clone size are those reported in that table. This table holds 110,000 to 150,000 clones, about 74% found once. Healthy bone marrow donors made up the donors. The CDR3 totals 15 residues. V was shortened by 0 bases and J by 5 bases, with 13 bases between the two germline ends. Germline-derived CDR1 and CDR2 are MNHNY and SVGAGI (reference sequence).

Sequenced sample: PBMCs. The gene calls are TRBV6-6 and TRBJ1-1; D gene unclear. This sequence originates from a woman aged 45-65 years in good health and CMV-seronegative. The CDR3 region is CASSYSTQPGTEAFF. The CDR3 nucleotides read TGTGCCAGCAGTTACTCGACTCAGCCGGGTACTGAAGCTTTCTTT.